This entry lists 20 T cell receptor beta chains sequenced from one sample in a study of cytomegalovirus exposure and HLA in healthy donors (dated 2017 in TCRdb). Library construction relied on the immunoSEQ multiplex PCR assay. A mixture of 60 forward primers for TCR Vbeta segments and 13 reverse primers for TCR Jbeta segments was used in the multiplex PCR. Sourced from immuneACCESS, this table was stored by TCRdb with only in-frame sequences that have V and J called. A share of the clones is absent; for the studies checked, an unresolved V gene accounts for under half, and the remainder has no known explanation. In all, the sample holds 150,000 to 200,000 clones, and 76% of those were seen once. Together, the top ten hold about 1.5% of the sample. Sequenced input: PBMCs. Receptors were obtained from a man between 18 and 35 years old in good health and CMV-seronegative.

The chain couples TRBV28 to TRBJ1-4; D perhaps matches TRBD1 (6 bases). Germline CDR1 and CDR2: MDHEN and SYDVKM. CDR3 length: 15 residues. V lost 5 bases, J lost 4 bases, and 14 bases lay in between. CDR3 sequence: CASSLRRTVNEKLFF. In DNA form, the CDR3 reads TGTGCCAGCAGTCTACGCCGGACAGTTAATGAAAAACTGTTTTTT.

The genes are TRBV10-1 and TRBJ2-1; D is perhaps TRBD1 (6 bases). The germline CDR1 and CDR2 sequences are WNHNN and SYGVQD (reference sequence). This CDR3 has 16 residues. V was trimmed by 4 bases and J by 7 bases, leaving 20 bases between them. The CDR3 DNA reads TGCGCCAGCAGTGCCCAAATCACAGGGTCTGTGAATGAGCAGTTCTTC. This codes for CASSAQITGSVNEQFF.

This sequence joins TRBV20-1 and TRBJ1-2, with D maybe TRBD1 (6 bases). Looked up from germline, CDR1 is DFQATT and CDR2 is SNEGSKA (reference sequence). This CDR3 has 11 residues. The DNA for the CDR3 is TGCAGCCAAGGGGGACGCTATGGCTACACCTTC. This sequence encodes CSQGGRYGYTF.

The chain links TRBV10-3 to TRBJ2-1, with 7 nucleotides matching TRBD1. CDR3 size: 12 residues. The germline CDR1 and CDR2 sequences are ENHRY and SYGVKD. V dropped 6 bases and J dropped 7; count of bases not matched to a gene: 3. CDR3 in amino acids: CAIRGTANEQFF. The DNA of the CDR3 is TGTGCCATCAGGGGGACAGCTAATGAGCAGTTCTTC.

This chain joins TRBV4-2 and TRBJ1-2; D remains ambiguous. The V gene's germline CDR1 is LGHNA and CDR2 YNFKEQ. The ends were cut back, 4 bases at V and 0 bases at J, with 15 bases in the middle. CDR3 length equals 16 residues. The CDR3 is CASSPVGLGANYGYTF. CDR3 DNA sequence: TGTGCCAGCAGCCCAGTGGGTTTGGGAGCTAACTATGGCTACACCTTC.

The V and J genes are TRBV5-5 and TRBJ2-1; 8 bases map to TRBD1. Germline V CDR1 and CDR2: SGHKS, YYEKEE (reference sequence). The CDR3 is 16 amino acids. After removal of 0 bases from V and 5 bases from J, the junction contained 7 bases not matched to a gene. This chain's CDR3 is CASSLERGQVDNEQFF. CDR3 DNA sequence: TGTGCCAGCAGCTTGGAAAGGGGACAGGTGGACAATGAGCAGTTCTTC.

The chain couples TRBV15 to TRBJ2-1; TRBD1 matches 9 bases. CDR3 length: 16 amino acids. With 3 bases clipped from V and 4 bases from J, the junction kept 7 bases outside the gene matches. The germline gives CDR1 LNHNV, CDR2 YYDKDF (reference sequence). This CDR3 is CATSRQQGARYNEQFF. DNA for the CDR3: TGTGCCACCAGCAGGCAACAGGGGGCTCGGTACAATGAGCAGTTCTTC.

The rearrangement links TRBV9 to TRBJ2-7; D is possibly TRBD2 (6 bases). Germline V gene data show CDR1 as SGDLS and CDR2 as YYNGEE. CDR3 size: 14 residues. The V gene lost 4 bases and the J gene lost 2 bases, with 13 bases spanning the gap. The CDR3 DNA reads as TGTGCCAGCAGCTCCCGCGGGGCGACCTACGAGCAGTACTTC. Protein sequence: CASSSRGATYEQYF.

The chain combines TRBV5-4 with TRBJ1-2, with 9 bases lining up with TRBD1. V shed 4 bases and J 8 bases; nucleotides not matched to a gene: 9. The CDR3 is 14 residues long. Germline-derived CDR1 and CDR2 are SGHNT and YYREEE (reference sequence). The CDR3 is CASSTTGGKRGYTF. For the CDR3, the DNA is TGTGCCAGCAGCACTACAGGGGGCAAGAGGGGCTACACCTTC. The full variable domain, its missing parts supplied by reference TRBV5-4 and TRBJ1-2, is ETGVTQSPTHLIKTRGQQVTLRCSSQSGHNTVSWYQQALGQGPQFIFQYYREEENGRGNFPPRFSGLQFPNYSSELNVNALELDDSALYLCASSTTGGKRGYTFGSGTRLTVV.

This clone appeared a few times. Here the CDR3 reads CASSARQGNTIYF. The CDR3 bases are TGTGCCAGCAGCGCCAGACAGGGAAACACCATATATTTT. The chain links TRBV7-6 to TRBJ1-3, with a tentative D call TRBD1 (5 bases). Germline-derived CDR1 and CDR2 are SGHVS and FNYEAQ. The length of the CDR3 is 13 residues. Between the trimmed V and J ends, which lost 5 bases and 4 bases, there was a span of 9 bases.

The chain recombines TRBV9 with TRBJ1-2, with TRBD1 as a possible D gene (6 bases). V was clipped by 0 bases and J by 3 bases, with 15 bases between them. Germline V gene lookup returns CDR1 SGDLS and CDR2 YYNGEE. The CDR3 runs to 16 residues. For the CDR3, the DNA is TGTGCCAGCAGCGTAGAAGGGGGGGGCCATCACTATGGCTACACCTTC. It is translated as CASSVEGGGHHYGYTF. The whole variable domain, remainder taken from reference TRBV9 and TRBJ1-2, is DSGVTQTPKHLITATGQRVTLRCSPRSGDLSVYWYQQSLDQGLQFLIQYYNGEERAKGNILERFSAQQFPDLHSELNLSSLELGDSALYFCASSVEGGGHHYGYTFGSGTRLTVV.

This chain uses TRBV28 with TRBJ1-4; 8 bases are a match to TRBD1. The CDR3 is made up of 16 amino acids. CDR1 and CDR2 (germline): MDHEN, SYDVKM. V lost 7 bases, J lost 6 bases, and 13 bases stayed unmatched. CDR3 nucleotides: TGTGCCAGCAAGCTTGGTGACAGGGGTCGGTATGAAAAACTGTTTTTT. Its protein is CASKLGDRGRYEKLFF.

The gene calls are TRBV6-5 and TRBJ1-4; no clear D gene. The germline V gene encodes CDR1 MNHEY and CDR2 SVGAGI. Between the trimmed V and J ends, which lost 5 bases and 0 bases, there was a span of 10 bases. The CDR3 contains 15 residues. The CDR3 loop is CASSPLVTTNEKLFF. CDR3 sequence (DNA): TGTGCCAGCAGTCCCCTAGTGACAACTAATGAAAAACTGTTTTTT.

This chain connects TRBV28 to TRBJ1-6; TRBD1 agrees at 8 bases. The CDR3 contains 16 residues. V dropped 4 bases and J dropped 5; count of bases not matched to a gene: 7. Germline V gene sequence: CDR1 MDHEN, CDR2 SYDVKM. The CDR3 protein is CASSSRQGANNSPLHF. CDR3 bases: TGTGCCAGCAGTTCCAGGCAGGGGGCCAATAATTCACCCCTCCACTTT.

The rearrangement links TRBV2 to TRBJ1-5; 9 nucleotides align to TRBD1. Per germline, CDR1 SNHLY and CDR2 FYNNEI. V was pared by 5 bases and J by 7 bases, with 12 bases of the junction left unmatched. CDR3 length: 16 residues. The CDR3 DNA follows: TGTGCCAGCAGTCCCAGGATGACAGGGGGTAAACAGCCCCAGCATTTT. Protein sequence: CASSPRMTGGKQPQHF.

The chain links TRBV28 to TRBJ1-2; a possible D gene is TRBD1 (5 bases). In germline, CDR1 is MDHEN, CDR2 SYDVKM. The CDR3 is 11 residues long. V was trimmed by 5 bases and J by 8 bases, leaving 9 bases between them. The CDR3 reads CASSPRVGYTF. CDR3 nucleotides: TGTGCCAGCAGTCCCAGGGTAGGCTACACCTTC.

This clone showed up just a few times. The chain has TRBV11-2 and TRBJ1-3; no firm D call. The germline V gene encodes CDR1 SGHAT and CDR2 FQNNGV. This CDR3 comprises 14 residues. The V gene lost 0 bases and the J gene lost 0 bases, with 3 bases spanning the gap. The CDR3 DNA reads TGTGCCAGCAGCTTAGAGTACTCTGGAAACACCATATATTTT. Translation gives CASSLEYSGNTIYF.

The chain couples TRBV6-1 to TRBJ1-1; D perhaps matches TRBD1 (5 bases). V lost 8 bases and J 0 bases, leaving 10 bases between the germline ends. This CDR3 region has 13 residues. Germline V gene data show CDR1 as MNHNS and CDR2 as SASEGT. CDR3 sequence (DNA): TGTGCCAGCGCGCGGGGGATGAACACTGAAGCTTTCTTT. The encoded protein is CASARGMNTEAFF.

This clone was seen a few times. This rearrangement joins TRBV5-1 to TRBJ1-2; 11 bases align to TRBD1. This CDR3 has 17 amino acids. Germline V gene lookup returns CDR1 SGHRS and CDR2 YFSETQ. The J segment lost 0 bases and the V segment lost 0 bases, leaving 4 bases of the junction unmatched. DNA of the CDR3: TGCGCCAGCAGCTTGGTGGACAGGGGGCTCTCTAACTATGGCTACACCTTC. Encoded protein: CASSLVDRGLSNYGYTF.

As concerns this clone: In this CDR3 the conserved last residue, phenylalanine or tryptophan, is missing, so a read error is likely. The chain links TRBV19 to TRBJ1-2; no reliable D call. Trimming took 0 bases from V and 2 from J, leaving 7 bases between them. The CDR3 spans 14 residues. From germline, CDR1 is LNHDA and CDR2 SQIVND (reference sequence). The CDR3 loop is CASSIDPGNYGYTS. The CDR3 DNA reads TGTGCCAGTAGTATAGACCCGGGGAACTATGGCTACACCTCC.